The 25 T cell receptor beta chains below all came from one sample that was sequenced in a study of T cell clusters in autoimmune cytopenias. TRB was amplified from 250 ng of peripheral blood genomic DNA per sample. One tube held mixed TRB-A and TRB-B primer pools for touch-down PCR. TCRdb processed the multiplex PCR reads again and assigns one entry to each CDR3 protein, with no DNA. The ten most abundant clones cover 7% to 10% of a sample with approximately 9,400 distinct CDR3 sequences. Sequences were obtained from peripheral blood. The receptors were gathered from a human donor with an autoimmune cytopenia or autoimmune hepatitis (not recorded which).

The V and J genes are TRBV7-2 and TRBJ2-4; TCRdb's D call of TRBD2 is untestable without DNA. This CDR3 has 19 amino acids. CDR1 and CDR2 (germline): SGHTA, FQGNSA. CDR3 amino acids: CASSLAGQGGPLAKNIQYF.

This sequence joins TRBV10-3 and TRBJ1-1; TCRdb calls TRBD1, which cannot be checked without DNA. The CDR3 has 14 residues. Germline loops: CDR1 ENHRY, CDR2 SYGVKD. The chain's CDR3 is CAISDPRGRTEAFF.

V and J are TRBV10-3 and TRBJ1-1; absent DNA, TCRdb's TRBD1 call cannot be checked. The CDR3 runs 15 residues. The V gene's germline CDR1 is ENHRY and CDR2 SYGVKD. CDR3 amino acids: CAISEPDRGLTEAFF.

The J gene is TRBJ2-1, the V gene TRBV6-6; TCRdb's D call of TRBD1 is untestable without DNA. Germline V CDR1 and CDR2: MNHNY, SVGAGI (reference sequence). This CDR3 contains 14 residues. The CDR3 here is CASSFGTGRNEQFF.

This chain's CDR3 is CSAMTPPSGPNNEQFF. This sequence joins TRBV20-1 and TRBJ2-1; TCRdb's D gene call, TRBD2, goes unchecked for lack of DNA. CDR3 length: 16 residues. In germline, CDR1 is DFQATT, CDR2 SNEGSKA (reference sequence).

The chain has TRBV9 and TRBJ2-1; TCRdb indicates TRBD1, and absent DNA this call remains unverified. Per the germline V gene, CDR1 is SGDLS and CDR2 is YYNGEE. This CDR3 has 15 residues. CDR3 sequence reads: CASSVVGGGRNEQFF.

This clonotype registers medium-sized by frequency. The CDR3 sequence: CASSLSQSSDTQYF. This chain uses TRBV5-5 with TRBJ2-3. The V gene's germline CDR1 is SGHKS and CDR2 YYEKEE (reference sequence). This CDR3 comprises 14 residues. Variable domain in full (rest from reference TRBV5-5 and TRBJ2-3): DAGVTQSPTHLIKTRGQQVTLRCSPISGHKSVSWYQQVLGQGPQFIFQYYEKEERGRGNFPDRFSARQFPNYSSELNVNALLLGDSALYLCASSLSQSSDTQYFGPGTRLTVL.

CDR3 loop: CASSYVGGSSLHF. The rearrangement joins TRBV6-2 or TRBV6-3 to TRBJ1-6. CDR3 size: 13 residues. Per the germline V gene, CDR1 is MNHEY and CDR2 is SVGEGT.

The chain uses TRBV5-5 and TRBJ1-5. CDR1 is SGHKS and CDR2 is YYEKEE in the germline V gene (reference sequence). There are 15 residues in the CDR3. The CDR3 spells CASSLEGRGDQPQHF.

The chain carries TRBV7-2 and TRBJ2-7. Germline-derived CDR1 and CDR2 are SGHTA and FQGNSA. The CDR3 length is 13 residues. CDR3 loop: CASSLVQSYEQYF.

This CDR3 reads CASGWGPGTEAFF. The J gene is TRBJ1-1, the V gene TRBV19; checking the TCRdb D call of TRBD1 is not possible without DNA. CDR1 is LNHDA and CDR2 is SQIVND in the germline V gene (reference sequence). The CDR3 spans 13 residues.

The chain has TRBV20-1 and TRBJ2-6; TCRdb's D call, TRBD1, is unchecked because there is no DNA. The CDR3 consists of 15 residues. Germline CDR1 is DFQATT and CDR2 is SNEGSKA (reference sequence). The CDR3 protein is CSAADQGTGANVLTF.

The chain combines TRBV24-1 with TRBJ1-2; TCRdb designates TRBD1, a call that cannot be tested without DNA. Germline CDR1 reads KGHDR; CDR2 reads SFDVKD. The CDR3 is made up of 13 amino acids. The CDR3: CATSDLRGEYYTF.

The chain is built from TRBV10-3 and TRBJ1-1. The length of the CDR3 is 12 residues. From germline, CDR1 is ENHRY and CDR2 SYGVKD. CDR3 sequence: CAISVSRGEAFF.

The chain couples TRBV4-1 to TRBJ2-2. Looked up from germline, CDR1 is MGHRA and CDR2 is YSYEKL. The CDR3 is made up of 14 amino acids. CDR3 loop: CASYSGFDSGELFF.

By frequency, this clonotype registers medium-sized. This CDR3 is CSVEEWPGGTYEQYF. V and J are TRBV29-1 and TRBJ2-7; TCRdb designates TRBD1, a call that cannot be tested without DNA. Germline loops: CDR1 SQVTM, CDR2 ANQGSEA. The CDR3 contains 15 residues.

The chain's CDR3 is CASRPPDSYGYTF. The chain recombines TRBV6-2 or TRBV6-3 with TRBJ1-2; TCRdb gives TRBD1 as the D gene, but with no DNA this cannot be confirmed. This CDR3 is 13 amino acids long. CDR1 MNHEY and CDR2 SVGEGT come from the germline V gene.

The genes are TRBV7-2 and TRBJ1-3; TCRdb gives TRBD1 as the D gene, but with no DNA this cannot be confirmed. The germline V gene has CDR1 SGHTA and CDR2 FQGNSA. CDR3 length equals 16 residues. The CDR3 loop reads CASSPRQGEGGNTIYF.

The J gene is TRBJ2-3, the V gene TRBV5-1; TCRdb's D call, TRBD1, is unchecked because there is no DNA. The CDR3 covers 13 residues. The germline CDR1 and CDR2 sequences are SGHRS and YFSETQ. The CDR3 sequence: CASNPTGTDTQYF. The full variable domain, completed using reference TRBV5-1 and TRBJ2-3, is KAGVTQTPRYLIKTRGQQVTLSCSPISGHRSVSWYQQTPGQGLQFLFEYFSETQRNKGNFPGRFSGRQFSNSRSEMNVSTLELGDSALYLCASNPTGTDTQYFGPGTRLTVL.

CDR3 residues: CSAPILVNTEAFF. The genes are TRBV20-1 and TRBJ1-1. The CDR3 is made up of 13 amino acids. Per the germline V gene, CDR1 is DFQATT and CDR2 is SNEGSKA (reference sequence).

Its frequency marks this clonotype as medium-sized. The chain links TRBV29-1 to TRBJ2-1; TCRdb lists TRBD2, though no DNA is available to test this call. This CDR3 region has 14 residues. Germline CDR1 is SQVTM and CDR2 is ANQGSEA. The CDR3 protein is CSVDLAGLYNEQFF.

The chain joins TRBV5-1 to TRBJ2-3; checking the TCRdb D call of TRBD1 is not possible without DNA. There are 16 residues in the CDR3. Germline V gene data show CDR1 as SGHRS and CDR2 as YFSETQ. The chain's CDR3 is CASSLGQGTRADTQYF.

The chain is built from TRBV5-6 and TRBJ1-2; TCRdb reports TRBD1, a call that lacks DNA to check it against. The germline gives CDR1 SGHDT, CDR2 YYEEEE. This CDR3 comprises 14 residues. The CDR3 protein is CASSLGHSPEGYTF.

The CDR3 here is CASSSYLVRQETQYF. The chain has TRBV6-5 and TRBJ2-5. Germline V lookup: CDR1 MNHEY, CDR2 SVGAGI. The CDR3 sequence is 15 residues long.

CDR3: CASSSIMLGTQYF. The chain uses TRBV13 and TRBJ2-5. The CDR3 consists of 13 residues. Germline assignment: CDR1 PRHDT and CDR2 FYEKMQ (reference sequence).